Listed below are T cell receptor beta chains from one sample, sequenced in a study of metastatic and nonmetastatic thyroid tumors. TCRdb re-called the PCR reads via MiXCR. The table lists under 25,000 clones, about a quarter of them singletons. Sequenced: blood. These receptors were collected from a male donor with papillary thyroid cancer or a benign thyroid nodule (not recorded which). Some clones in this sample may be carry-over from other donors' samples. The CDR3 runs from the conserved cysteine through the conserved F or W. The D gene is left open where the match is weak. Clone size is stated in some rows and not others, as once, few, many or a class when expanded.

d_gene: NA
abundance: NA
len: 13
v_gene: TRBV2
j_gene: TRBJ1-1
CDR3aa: CASSLGGNTEAFF
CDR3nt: TGTGCCAGCAGTTTGGGTGGGAACACTGAAGCTTTCTTT

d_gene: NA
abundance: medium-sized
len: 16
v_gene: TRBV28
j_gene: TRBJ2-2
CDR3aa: CASGLEASLNTGELFF
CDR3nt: TGTGCCAGCGGCCTGGAGGCGTCCCTAAACACCGGGGAGCTGTTTTTT

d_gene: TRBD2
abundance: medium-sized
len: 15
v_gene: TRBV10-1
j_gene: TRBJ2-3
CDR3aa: CASSESSGSSDTQYF
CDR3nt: TGCGCCAGCAGTGAGTCTAGCGGGAGTTCAGATACGCAGTATTTT

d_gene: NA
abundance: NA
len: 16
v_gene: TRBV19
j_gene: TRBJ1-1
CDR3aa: CASRIRGQGPSTEAFF
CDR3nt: TGTGCCAGTAGAATCCGGGGGCAGGGGCCGAGCACTGAAGCTTTCTTT

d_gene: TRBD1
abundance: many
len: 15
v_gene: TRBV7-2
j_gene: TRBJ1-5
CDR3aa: CASSLRSGGYQPQHF
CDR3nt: TGTGCCAGCAGCTTACGTTCAGGGGGCTATCAGCCCCAGCATTTT

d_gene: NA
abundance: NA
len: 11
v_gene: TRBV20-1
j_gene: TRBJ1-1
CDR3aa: CSARDRPGAFF
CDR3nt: TGCAGTGCTAGAGATCGCCCGGGAGCTTTCTTT

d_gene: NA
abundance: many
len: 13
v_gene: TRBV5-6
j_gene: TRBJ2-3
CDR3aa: CASSPVEKDTQYF
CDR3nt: TGTGCCAGCAGCCCCGTAGAGAAAGATACGCAGTATTTT

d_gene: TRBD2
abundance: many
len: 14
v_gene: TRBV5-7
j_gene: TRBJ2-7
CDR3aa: CASSFSSGDYEQYF
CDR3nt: TGTGCCAGCAGCTTTTCTAGCGGGGACTACGAGCAGTACTTC

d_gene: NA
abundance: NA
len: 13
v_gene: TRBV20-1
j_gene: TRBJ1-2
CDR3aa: CSASSGGTHGYTF
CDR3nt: TGCAGTGCTAGCAGTGGGGGCACCCATGGCTACACCTTC

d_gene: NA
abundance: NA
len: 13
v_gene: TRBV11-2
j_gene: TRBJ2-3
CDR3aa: CASSLERTSTQYF
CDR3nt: TGTGCCAGCAGCTTAGAGAGAACTAGTACGCAGTATTTT

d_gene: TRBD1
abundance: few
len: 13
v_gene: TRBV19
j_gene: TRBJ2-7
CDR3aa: CASRDRDFYEQYF
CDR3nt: TGTGCCAGTCGGGACAGGGACTTCTACGAGCAGTACTTC

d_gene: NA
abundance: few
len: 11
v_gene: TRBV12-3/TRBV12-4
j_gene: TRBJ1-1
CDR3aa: CASSQTTEAFF
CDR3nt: TGTGCCAGCAGCCAAACCACTGAAGCTTTCTTT

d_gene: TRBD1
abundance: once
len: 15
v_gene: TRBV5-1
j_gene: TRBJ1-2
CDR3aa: CASSTGQGEIYGYTF
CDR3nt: TGCGCCAGCAGCACCGGACAGGGGGAGATCTATGGCTACACCTTC

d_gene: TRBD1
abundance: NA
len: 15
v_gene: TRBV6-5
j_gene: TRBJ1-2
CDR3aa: CASSYSRTGVYGYTF
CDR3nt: TGTGCCAGCAGTTACTCGCGGACAGGGGTCTATGGCTACACCTTC

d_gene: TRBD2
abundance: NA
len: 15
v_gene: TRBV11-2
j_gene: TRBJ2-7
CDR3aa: CASSLGSAGGYEQYF
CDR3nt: TGTGCCAGCAGCTTAGGTTCTGCGGGAGGGTACGAGCAGTACTTC

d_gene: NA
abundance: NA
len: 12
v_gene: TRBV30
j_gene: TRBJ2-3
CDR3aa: CAWSRTGYEQYF
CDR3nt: TGTGCCTGGTCTAGGACCGGGTACGAGCAGTATTTT

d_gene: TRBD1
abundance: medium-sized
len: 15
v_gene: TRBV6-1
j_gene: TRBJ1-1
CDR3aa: CASSAGTGDWTEAFF
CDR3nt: TGTGCCAGCAGTGCCGGGACAGGGGATTGGACTGAAGCTTTCTTT

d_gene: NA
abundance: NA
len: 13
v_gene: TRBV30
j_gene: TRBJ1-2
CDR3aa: CACFPGQAGGYTF
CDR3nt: TGTGCCTGTTTTCCGGGGCAAGCTGGAGGCTACACCTTC

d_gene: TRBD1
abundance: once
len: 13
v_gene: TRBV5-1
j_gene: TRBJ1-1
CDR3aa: CASSLAGGHEAFF
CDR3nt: TGCGCCAGCAGCTTGGCAGGGGGCCATGAAGCTTTCTTT

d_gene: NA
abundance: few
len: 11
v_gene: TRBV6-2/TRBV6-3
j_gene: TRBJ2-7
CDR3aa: CASGDRTEQYF
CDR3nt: TGTGCCAGCGGCGACCGGACGGAGCAGTACTTC

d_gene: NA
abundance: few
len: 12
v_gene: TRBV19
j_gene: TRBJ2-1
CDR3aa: CASGDIWNEQFF
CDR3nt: TGTGCCAGTGGGGACATCTGGAATGAGCAGTTCTTC

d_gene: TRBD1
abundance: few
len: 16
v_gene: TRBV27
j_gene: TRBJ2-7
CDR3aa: CASSPYGTGGKFEQYF
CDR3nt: TGTGCCAGCAGTCCTTACGGGACAGGGGGAAAATTCGAGCAGTACTTC

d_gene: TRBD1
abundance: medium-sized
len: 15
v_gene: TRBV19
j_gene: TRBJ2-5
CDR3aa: CASTPPGQSQETQYF
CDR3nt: TGTGCCAGTACCCCACCGGGACAGTCTCAAGAGACCCAGTACTTC

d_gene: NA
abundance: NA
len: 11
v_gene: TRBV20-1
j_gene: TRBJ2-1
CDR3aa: CSARDANEQFF
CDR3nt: TGCAGTGCTAGAGACGCCAATGAGCAGTTCTTC

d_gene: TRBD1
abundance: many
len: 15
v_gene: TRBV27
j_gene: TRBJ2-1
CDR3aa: CASSLGTGGFYEQFF
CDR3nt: TGTGCCAGCAGTTTAGGGACAGGGGGGTTCTATGAGCAGTTCTTC

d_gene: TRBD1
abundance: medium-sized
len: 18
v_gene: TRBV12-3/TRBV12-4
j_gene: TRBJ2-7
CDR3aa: CASSFLDRVNFRTYEQYF
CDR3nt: TGTGCCAGCAGTTTTCTGGACAGGGTAAACTTTAGAACCTACGAGCAGTACTTC

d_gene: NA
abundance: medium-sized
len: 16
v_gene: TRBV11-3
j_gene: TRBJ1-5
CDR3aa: CASSLDLGAPNQPQHF
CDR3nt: TGTGCCAGCAGCTTAGATCTGGGGGCCCCTAATCAGCCCCAGCATTTT

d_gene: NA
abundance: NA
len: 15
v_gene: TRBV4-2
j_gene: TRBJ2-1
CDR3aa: CASSEGPGEGNEQFF
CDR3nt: TGTGCCAGCAGCGAAGGTCCGGGAGAGGGGAATGAGCAGTTCTTC

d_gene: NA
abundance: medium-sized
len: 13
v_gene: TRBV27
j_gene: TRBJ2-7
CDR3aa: CASSYGPDYEQYF
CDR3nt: TGTGCCAGCAGCTATGGACCCGACTACGAGCAGTACTTC

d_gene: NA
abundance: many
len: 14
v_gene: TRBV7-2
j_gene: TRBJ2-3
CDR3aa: CASSLTGMGDTQYF
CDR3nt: TGTGCCAGCAGCTTAACAGGGATGGGGGATACGCAGTATTTT

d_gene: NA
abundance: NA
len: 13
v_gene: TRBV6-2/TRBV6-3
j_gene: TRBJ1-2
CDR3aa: CASSSSGGRGYTF
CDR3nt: TGTGCCAGCAGTTCCTCGGGGGGAAGGGGCTACACCTTC

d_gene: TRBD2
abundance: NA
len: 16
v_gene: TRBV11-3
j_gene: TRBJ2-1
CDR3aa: CASSSGVAGDMREQFF
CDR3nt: TGTGCCAGCAGCTCCGGGGTAGCGGGAGATATGCGTGAGCAGTTCTTC

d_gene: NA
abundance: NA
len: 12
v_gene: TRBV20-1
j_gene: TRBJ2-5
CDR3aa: CSARDGGETQYF
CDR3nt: TGCAGTGCTAGGGATGGGGGGGAGACCCAGTACTTC

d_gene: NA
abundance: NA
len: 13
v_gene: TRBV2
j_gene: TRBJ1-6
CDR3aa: CASRQEHNSPLHF
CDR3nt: TGTGCCAGCAGACAGGAGCATAATTCACCCCTCCACTTT

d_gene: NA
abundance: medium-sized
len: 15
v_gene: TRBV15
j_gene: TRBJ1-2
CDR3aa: CATSREGGQDYGYTF
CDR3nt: TGTGCCACCAGCAGAGAGGGGGGGCAGGACTATGGCTACACCTTC

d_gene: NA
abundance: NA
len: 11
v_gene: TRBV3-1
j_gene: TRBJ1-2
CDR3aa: CASSQKGVYTF
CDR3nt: TGTGCCAGCAGCCAAAAAGGTGTCTACACCTTC

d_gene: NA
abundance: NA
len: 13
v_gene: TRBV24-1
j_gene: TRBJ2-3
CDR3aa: CATIGTATDTQYF
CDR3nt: TGTGCCACCATTGGGACTGCAACAGATACGCAGTATTTT

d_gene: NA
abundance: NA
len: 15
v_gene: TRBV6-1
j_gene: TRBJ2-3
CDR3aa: CASSLHPTSTDTQYF
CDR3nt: TGTGCCAGCAGTCTTCACCCGACGAGCACAGATACGCAGTATTTT

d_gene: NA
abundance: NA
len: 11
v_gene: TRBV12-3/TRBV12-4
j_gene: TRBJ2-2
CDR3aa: CASSLTMELFF
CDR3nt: TGTGCCAGCAGTCTAACGATGGAGCTGTTTTTT

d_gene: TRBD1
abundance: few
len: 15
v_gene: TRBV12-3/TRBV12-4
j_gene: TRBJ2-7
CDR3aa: CASSLKGQGNDEQYF
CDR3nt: TGTGCCAGCAGTTTAAAGGGACAGGGGAACGACGAGCAGTACTTC

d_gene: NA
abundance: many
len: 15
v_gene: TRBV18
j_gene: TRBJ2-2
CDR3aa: CASSPNPGPTGELFF
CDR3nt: TGTGCCAGCTCACCAAACCCAGGGCCCACCGGGGAGCTGTTTTTT

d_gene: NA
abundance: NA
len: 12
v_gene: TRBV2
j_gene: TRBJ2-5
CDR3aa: CASSPPLETQYF
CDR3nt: TGTGCCAGCAGTCCACCTCTGGAGACCCAGTACTTC

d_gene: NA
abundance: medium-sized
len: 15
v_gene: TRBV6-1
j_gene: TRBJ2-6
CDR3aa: CASSARGRGANVLTF
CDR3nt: TGTGCCAGCAGTGCTCGGGGGCGCGGGGCCAACGTCCTGACTTTC

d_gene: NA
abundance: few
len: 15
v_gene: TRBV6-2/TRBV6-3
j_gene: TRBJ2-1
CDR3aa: CASSFSDPSYNEQFF
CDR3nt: TGTGCCAGCTCCTTTAGCGACCCTTCCTACAATGAGCAGTTCTTC

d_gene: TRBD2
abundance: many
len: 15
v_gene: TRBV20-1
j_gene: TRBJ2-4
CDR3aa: CSAGKWREGKNIQYF
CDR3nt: TGCAGTGCTGGCAAGTGGCGGGAGGGTAAAAACATTCAGTACTTC

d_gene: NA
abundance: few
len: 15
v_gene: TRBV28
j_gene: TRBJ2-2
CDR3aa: CASSLRDTNTWELFF
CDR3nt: TGTGCCAGCAGTCTCCGGGACACCAACACCTGGGAGCTGTTTTTT

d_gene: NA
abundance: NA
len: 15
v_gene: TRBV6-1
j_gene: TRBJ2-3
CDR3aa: CASSDRTGSTDTQYF
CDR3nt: TGTGCCAGCAGTGACAGGACTGGGAGCACAGATACGCAGTATTTT

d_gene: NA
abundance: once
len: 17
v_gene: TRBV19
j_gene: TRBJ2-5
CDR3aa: CASSIDGRGSYQETQYF
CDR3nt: TGTGCCAGTAGTATAGATGGGCGTGGGTCGTACCAAGAGACCCAGTACTTC